Listed here are 19 T cell receptor beta chains from one sample, sequenced in a study of cytomegalovirus exposure and HLA in healthy donors. PCR involved 60 Vbeta and 13 Jbeta primers. Method: immunoSEQ multiplex PCR; TCRdb's copy keeps in-frame clones and lacks some. Of about 78,000 clones detected, 72% appear once; the ten largest clones hold approximately 12%. Material for sequencing was PBMCs. These receptors were taken from a woman in her thirties or forties in good health and CMV-seropositive.

This sequence joins TRBV7-8 and TRBJ2-7, with D tentatively TRBD2 (6 bases). Trimming took off 0 bases at V and 7 bases at J, with 13 bases between the two ends. The CDR3 spans 14 residues. Looked up from germline, CDR1 is SGHVS and CDR2 is FQNEAQ. The CDR3 bases are TGTGCCAGCAGCTTAGCCTTCTTCGCGGGGGAGCAGTACTTC. Protein sequence: CASSLAFFAGEQYF.

This chain connects TRBV7-9 to TRBJ2-3, with 10 positions matching TRBD2. Germline V CDR1 and CDR2: SEHNR, FQNEAQ (reference sequence). The CDR3 spans 14 residues. V dropped 10 bases and J dropped 2; count of bases not matched to a gene: 6. CDR3 sequence reads: CATLAGGSTDTQYF. DNA of the CDR3: TGTGCCACCTTAGCGGGGGGCTCCACAGATACGCAGTATTTT.

The table lists this clone with a few counts. The chain combines TRBV5-1 with TRBJ1-1, with 8 bases aligning to TRBD1. Germline CDR1 reads SGHRS; CDR2 reads YFSETQ. The CDR3 is made up of 13 amino acids. The J segment lost 4 bases and the V segment lost 6 bases, leaving 5 bases of the junction unmatched. The CDR3 DNA is TGCGCCAGCAACGGACAGGGTATCACTGAAGCTTTCTTT. Translated, it gives CASNGQGITEAFF.

V gene TRBV9 combines with J gene TRBJ1-1; D uncertain. Germline V lookup: CDR1 SGDLS, CDR2 YYNGEE. The V and J ends lost 5 bases and 4 bases respectively, with 12 bases between them. This CDR3 spans 13 amino acids. CDR3 loop: CASRLRGGTEAFF. The CDR3 bases are TGTGCCAGCAGGTTGCGAGGAGGCACTGAAGCTTTCTTT.

The chain uses TRBV4-3 and TRBJ2-6, with TRBD1 as a possible D gene (6 bases). V lost 3 bases to trimming and J lost 2 bases, with 14 bases between them. This CDR3 region has 17 residues. CDR1 and CDR2 from the germline V gene are LGHNA and YSLEER. The CDR3 DNA follows: TGCGCCAGCAGCCAGGACGAACAGGGAGCTGGGGCCAACGTCCTGACTTTC. This sequence encodes CASSQDEQGAGANVLTF.

A remark on this clone: Germline and junction disagree at one end, which may indicate a read error. V gene TRBV7-9 combines with J gene TRBJ2-7, with 10 positions matching TRBD1. From germline, CDR1 is SEHNR and CDR2 FQNEAQ (reference sequence). The CDR3 length is 17 residues. The CDR3 is CSSRPKGGDRGQYEQYF. CDR3 bases: TGTTCCAGCCGGCCCAAAGGCGGAGACAGGGGGCAGTACGAGCAGTACTTC. The whole variable domain, filled in from reference TRBV7-9 and TRBJ2-7, reads DTGVSQNPRHKITKRGQNVTFRCDPISEHNRLYWYRQTLGQGPEFLTYFQNEAQLEKSRLLSDRFSAERPKGSFSTLEIQRTEQGDSAMYLCSSRPKGGDRGQYEQYFGPGTRLTVT.

The chain is built from TRBV2 and TRBJ1-2, with D maybe TRBD1 (6 bases). Germline V gives CDR1 SNHLY, CDR2 FYNNEI. This CDR3 comprises 14 residues. The V and J ends lost 7 bases and 0 bases respectively, with 12 bases between them. The CDR3 loop reads CASTRTAANYGYTF. For the CDR3, the DNA is TGTGCCAGCACCCGGACAGCCGCTAACTATGGCTACACCTTC.

V usage is TRBV4-3 and J usage is TRBJ2-1, with D perhaps TRBD1 (5 bases). The V gene lost 3 bases and the J gene lost 5 bases, with 11 bases spanning the gap. This CDR3 has 14 residues. The V gene's germline CDR1 is LGHNA and CDR2 YSLEER. This CDR3 is CASSQPGSDNEQFF. The CDR3 coding sequence is TGCGCCAGCAGCCAGCCAGGGTCGGACAATGAGCAGTTCTTC.

The chain couples TRBV7-2 to TRBJ2-5; D possibly corresponds to TRBD1 (5 bases). Germline CDR1 SGHTA, CDR2 FQGNSA. The ends were cut back, 5 bases at V and 3 bases at J, with 13 bases in the middle. This CDR3 region has 14 residues. CDR3 residues: CASSRLGVEETQYF. The CDR3 nucleotides are TGTGCCAGCAGCCGTCTAGGGGTTGAAGAGACCCAGTACTTC.

V and J are TRBV7-9 and TRBJ1-1; unclear D gene. The V gene's germline CDR1 is SEHNR and CDR2 FQNEAQ (reference sequence). V lost 1 base and J 1 base, leaving 4 bases between the germline ends. The CDR3 is 13 amino acids. The CDR3 region is CASSLERNTEAFF. CDR3 DNA: TGTGCCAGCAGCTTAGAGAGGAACACTGAAGCTTTCTTT.

This clone appeared once. The chain has TRBV7-8 and TRBJ2-1, with D hard to call. CDR3 size: 14 residues. Trimming cost V 2 bases and J 8 bases, with 13 bases left between them. The V gene's germline CDR1 is SGHVS and CDR2 FQNEAQ. The CDR3 loop is CASSLITRWDEQFF. The CDR3 DNA follows: TGTGCCAGCAGCTTAATAACGAGGTGGGATGAGCAGTTCTTC.

The V call is TRBV10-2, the J call TRBJ2-1; D perhaps matches TRBD1 (6 bases). This CDR3 is 13 amino acids long. Germline assignment: CDR1 WSHSY and CDR2 SAAADI. Trimming removed 4 bases from V and 4 bases from J, with 8 bases in between. The CDR3 DNA follows: TGCGCCAGCAGTGGGACAGCATACAATGAGCAGTTCTTC. Residues: CASSGTAYNEQFF.

The genes are TRBV27 and TRBJ1-2, with 8 bases lining up with TRBD1. The CDR3 loop spans 15 amino acids. After removal of 8 bases from V and 0 bases from J, the junction contained 8 bases not matched to a gene. Germline-derived CDR1 and CDR2 are MNHEY and SMNVEV (reference sequence). The CDR3 bases are TGTGCCAGCGCGGAATACAGGGGGACTAACTATGGCTACACCTTC. It yields the protein CASAEYRGTNYGYTF.

The count of this clone is one. This rearrangement joins TRBV15 to TRBJ2-6; D uncertain. In germline, CDR1 is LNHNV, CDR2 YYDKDF (reference sequence). The V end was cut by 0 bases, the J end by 2 bases, with 5 bases between. The CDR3 sequence is 15 residues long. The CDR3, as DNA: TGTGCCACCAGCAGAGATTTTACTGGGGCCAACGTCCTGACTTTC. It codes for CATSRDFTGANVLTF.

This clone appeared once. The CDR3 nucleotides are TGTGCCAGCAGTGAAAGAATTGGGGCATCGTATCAGCCCCAGCATTTT. Amino acid sequence: CASSERIGASYQPQHF. The chain has TRBV6-1 and TRBJ1-5; the D gene is possibly TRBD1 (5 bases). Trimming left V 2 bases short and J 5 bases short, with 16 bases between. The CDR3 is made up of 16 amino acids. CDR1 MNHNS and CDR2 SASEGT come from the germline V gene.

The chain employs TRBV5-6 and TRBJ2-1; unclear D gene. Trimming took off 4 bases at V and 4 bases at J, with 9 bases between the two ends. This CDR3 has 13 amino acids. Germline lookup yields CDR1 SGHDT and CDR2 YYEEEE. DNA of the CDR3: TGTGCCAGCAGCAGAGAAAGATACAATGAGCAGTTCTTC. This gives the protein CASSRERYNEQFF.

This chain connects TRBV18 to TRBJ1-1; D is unresolved. The CDR3 loop spans 15 amino acids. Looked up from germline, CDR1 is KGHSH and CDR2 is LQKENI. Trimming shortened V by 3 bases and J by 3 bases, and 14 bases separated the two germline ends. As DNA, the CDR3 is TGTGCCAGCTCACCTTGGCGAGGGTTCTACACTGAAGCTTTCTTT. Its protein is CASSPWRGFYTEAFF.

The chain has TRBV15 and TRBJ2-7; D is possibly TRBD1 (5 bases). The CDR3 extends over 15 amino acids. From germline, CDR1 is LNHNV and CDR2 YYDKDF (reference sequence). The V end was cut by 0 bases, the J end by 2 bases, with 11 bases between. CDR3 nucleotide sequence: TGTGCCACCAGCAGAGATTACGACAGTACCTACGAGCAGTACTTC. Its translation: CATSRDYDSTYEQYF.

The V and J genes are TRBV7-8 and TRBJ2-5, with 8 positions matching TRBD2. The V gene's germline CDR1 is SGHVS and CDR2 FQNEAQ. V lost 7 bases to trimming and J lost 7 bases; unmatched junction nucleotides: 17. The CDR3 totals 16 residues. The CDR3 loop is CASTALSLADRGTQYF. CDR3 DNA: TGTGCCAGCACCGCTTTGTCACTAGCGGACCGAGGGACCCAGTACTTC.